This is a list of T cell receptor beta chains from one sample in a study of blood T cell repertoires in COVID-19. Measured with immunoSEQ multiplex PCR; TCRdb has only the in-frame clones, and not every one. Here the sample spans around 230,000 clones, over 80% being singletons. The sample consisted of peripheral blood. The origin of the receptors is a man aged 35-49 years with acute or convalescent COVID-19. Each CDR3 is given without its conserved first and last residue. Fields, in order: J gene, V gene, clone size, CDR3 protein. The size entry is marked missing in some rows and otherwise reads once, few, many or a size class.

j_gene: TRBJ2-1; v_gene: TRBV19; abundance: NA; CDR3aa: ASSINRGYYNEQF
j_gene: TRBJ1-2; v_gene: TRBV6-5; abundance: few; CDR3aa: ATRVPANYGYT
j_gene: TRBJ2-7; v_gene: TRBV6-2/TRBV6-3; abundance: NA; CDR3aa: ASSTRTGGTGEQY
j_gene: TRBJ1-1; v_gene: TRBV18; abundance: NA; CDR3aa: ASSRDTEAF
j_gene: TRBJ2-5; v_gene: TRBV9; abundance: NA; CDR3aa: ASSVRRDRGGEETQY
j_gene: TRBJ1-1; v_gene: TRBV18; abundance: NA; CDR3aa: ASSPGDPTEAF
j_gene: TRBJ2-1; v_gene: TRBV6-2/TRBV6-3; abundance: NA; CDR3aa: ASSYGGLQAGSV
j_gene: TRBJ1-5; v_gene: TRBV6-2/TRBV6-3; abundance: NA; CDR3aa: ASSYGDGRSNQPQH
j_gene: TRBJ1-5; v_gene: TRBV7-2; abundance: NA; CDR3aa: ASSLGRGSNQPQH
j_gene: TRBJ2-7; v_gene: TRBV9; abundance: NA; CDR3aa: ASSGGTDYEQY
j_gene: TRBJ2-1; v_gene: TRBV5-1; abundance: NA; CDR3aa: ASSPGLAGGLYNEQF
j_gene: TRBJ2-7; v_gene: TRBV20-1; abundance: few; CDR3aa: SASASGPSGPYEQY
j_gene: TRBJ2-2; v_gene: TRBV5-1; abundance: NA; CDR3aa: ASSLVVLAGGTGELF
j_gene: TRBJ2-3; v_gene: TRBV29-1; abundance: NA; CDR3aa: SARRDYITDTQY
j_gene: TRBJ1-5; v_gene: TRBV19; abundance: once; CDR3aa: ASSIAPGEYNQPQH
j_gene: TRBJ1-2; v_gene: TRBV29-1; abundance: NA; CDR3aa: SAQPGDGYT
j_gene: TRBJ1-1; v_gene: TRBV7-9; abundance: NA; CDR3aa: ASRPWTEFNTEAF
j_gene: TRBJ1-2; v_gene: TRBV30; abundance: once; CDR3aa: ARTRGVGYT
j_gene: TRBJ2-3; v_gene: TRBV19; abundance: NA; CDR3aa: ASSGLAGNTDTQY
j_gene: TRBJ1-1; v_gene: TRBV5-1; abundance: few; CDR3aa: ASSSSSTGGGITEAF
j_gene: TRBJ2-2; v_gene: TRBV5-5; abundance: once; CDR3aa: ASSWGLANTGELF
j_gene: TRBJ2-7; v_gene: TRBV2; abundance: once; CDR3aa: ASSALTPYEQY
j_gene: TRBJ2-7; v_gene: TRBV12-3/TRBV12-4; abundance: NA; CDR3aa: ASSFGGYEQY
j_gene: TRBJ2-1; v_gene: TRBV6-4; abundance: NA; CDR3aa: ASSDAASGAPYNEQF
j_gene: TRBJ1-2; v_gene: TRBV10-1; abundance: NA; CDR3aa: ASSDGSHYGYT
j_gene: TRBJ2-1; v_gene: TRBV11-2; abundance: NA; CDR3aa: ASSLWGGRGNEQF
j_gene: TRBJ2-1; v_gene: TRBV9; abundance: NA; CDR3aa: ASSDRQGMAERQF
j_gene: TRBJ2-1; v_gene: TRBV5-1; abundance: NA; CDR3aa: ASSSLAGALSYNEQF
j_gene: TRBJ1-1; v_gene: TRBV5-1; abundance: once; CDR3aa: ASSLDSYGTEAF
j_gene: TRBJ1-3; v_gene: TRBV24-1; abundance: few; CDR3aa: ATKATGTGGVDSGNTIY